What follows describes a single TCR beta chain. The data belong to a study of blood T cell repertoires in COVID-19. The wider study: Collection of acute and convalescent COVID-19 samples took place in the United States, Italy and Spain. The analysed material was cDNA or gDNA that came from T cells, B-cell-depleted T cells, or PBMCs.

In the source study's methods: The authors estimated nucleated cell counts from reference gene primer amplification. Some clones are missing from TCRdb's copy, which holds only in-frame ones; the method was immunoSEQ multiplex PCR. The DNA was the basis for D and trimming; V, J and clone size are from that table. The sample holds about 120,000 clones, roughly 90% seen once. Germline V CDR1 and CDR2: MNHEY, SMNVEV (reference sequence). V lost 6 bases and J 3 bases, leaving 20 bases between the germline ends. There are 16 residues in the CDR3. The source material was peripheral blood. The clonotype originates from a man aged 60 to 75 with COVID-19, enrolled during active disease. The rearrangement joins TRBV27 to TRBJ1-1; no definite D call. The CDR3 is CASRFKYSAAHTEAFF. The CDR3 bases are TGTGCCAGCAGATTTAAGTACTCTGCGGCTCACACTGAAGCTTTCTTT.